The 3 T cell receptor beta chains listed next were all sequenced from one sample in a study of regulatory T cells in long-lasting Graves disease. iRepertoire HTBI primers and Arm-PCR of CDR3 regions built TCR beta libraries. MiXCR, applied by TCRdb to the multiplex PCR reads, yields one record per CDR3 protein. This sample has fewer than 400,000 distinct CDR3 sequences, with 18% found just once. Stated time point: newly diagnosed GD, antithyroid drugs for less than 3 months. PBMCs were the source of the RNA used for TCR sequencing. The starting material was peripheral blood mononuclear cells (PBMCs), obtained at new diagnosis, from a patient treated with antithyroid drugs. Receptors originate from a female donor with Graves disease.

Remarks on this clonotype: One junction end disagrees with the germline gene, perhaps due to a read error. V and J are TRBV5-1 and TRBJ1-2; D gene uncertain. Looked up from germline, CDR1 is SGHRS and CDR2 is YFSETQ. The CDR3 length is 14 residues. The CDR3 nucleotides are TGTGCCAGCAGCACGCCTTCCACCGAGGATGGCTACACCTTC. Its translation: CASSTPSTEDGYTF.

As to this clonotype: With a much larger clone just one base away, this may be a read error. Since no conserved phenylalanine or tryptophan closes the CDR3, a read error is the likely cause. The CDR3 protein is CAISEELAWELFL. CDR3 sequence (DNA): TGTGCCATCAGTGAGGAGCTAGCATGGGAGCTGTTTCTT. The genes are TRBV10-3 and TRBJ2-2, with D possibly matching TRBD2 (5 bases). The ends were cut back, 2 bases at V and 9 bases at J, with 10 bases in the middle. Germline V lookup: CDR1 ENHRY, CDR2 SYGVKD. The CDR3 sequence is 13 residues long.

This clonotype was found many times. The rearrangement joins TRBV2 to TRBJ2-3, with 11 nucleotides matching TRBD2. Germline-derived CDR1 and CDR2 are SNHLY and FYNNEI. The V and J ends lost 8 bases and 3 bases, in that order; junction bases with no gene match: 4. The CDR3 has 14 residues. In DNA form, the CDR3 reads TGTGCCAGCTTTCTAGCGGGAGGAACAGATACGCAGTATTTT. It yields the protein CASFLAGGTDTQYF.